This T cell receptor (beta chain) was observed in a study of neurological immune-mediated disorders. This clonotype was seen at least ten times. Each TCR transcript was tagged with a 10-nucleotide random UMI during 5'RACE. From the 5' RACE reads, TCRdb called clonotypes with MiXCR, one entry per CDR3 protein. The sample shows approximately 40,000 distinct CDR3 sequences, more than 9.5% of them seen only once. A blood bank in Maryland, USA, provided the volunteers who served as healthy controls. The ends were cut back, 3 bases at V and 5 bases at J, with 17 bases in the middle. The CDR3 contains 16 residues. CDR1 is SGHTA and CDR2 is FQGNSA in the germline V gene.

This sequence joins TRBV7-2 and TRBJ1-5, with a possible D match to TRBD1 (5 bases). The material sequenced was PBMCs. The receptor was derived from a female donor in good health. The CDR3 reads CASSFTRGGWDQPQHF. CDR3 in DNA: TGTGCCAGCAGCTTTACACGGGGGGGGTGGGATCAGCCCCAGCATTTT.